This T cell receptor beta chain was retrieved from a study of T cell responses to AZD1222 COVID-19 vaccine. Notes on the study in general: All repertoire sampling was performed exclusively after the peak T cell response.

As regards this clone: Antigen unknown.

Assay: immunoSEQ multiplex PCR; the TCRdb copy retains only in-frame clones and omits some. This sample has fewer than 140,000 clones; 90% occur once, and the top ten carry 5% to 6%. This sample comprised peripheral blood, obtained on day 0 of AZD1222 vaccination. The sequence was obtained from an adult in good health.

The CDR3 here is CASSQGLGQGYGYTF. Written as DNA, the CDR3 is TGTGCCAGCAGCCAAGGGTTGGGACAGGGATATGGCTACACCTTC. The chain carries TRBV3-1 (or the pseudogene TRBV3-2) and TRBJ1-2; 9 bases fit TRBD1. Germline V gene sequence: CDR1 LGHDT, CDR2 YNNKEL (reference sequence). V dropped 1 base and J dropped 5; count of bases not matched to a gene: 5. This CDR3 is built from 15 residues.